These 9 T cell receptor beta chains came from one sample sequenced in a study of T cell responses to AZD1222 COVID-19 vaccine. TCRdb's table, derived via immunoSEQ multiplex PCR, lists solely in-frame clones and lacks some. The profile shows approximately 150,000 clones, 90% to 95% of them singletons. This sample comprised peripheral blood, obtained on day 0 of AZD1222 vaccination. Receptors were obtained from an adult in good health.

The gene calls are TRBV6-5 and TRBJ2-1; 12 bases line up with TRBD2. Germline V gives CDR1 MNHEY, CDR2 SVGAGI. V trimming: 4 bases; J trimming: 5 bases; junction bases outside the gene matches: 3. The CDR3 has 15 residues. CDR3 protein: CASSWLAGGHNEQFF. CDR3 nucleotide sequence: TGTGCCAGCAGTTGGCTAGCGGGGGGGCACAATGAGCAGTTCTTC.

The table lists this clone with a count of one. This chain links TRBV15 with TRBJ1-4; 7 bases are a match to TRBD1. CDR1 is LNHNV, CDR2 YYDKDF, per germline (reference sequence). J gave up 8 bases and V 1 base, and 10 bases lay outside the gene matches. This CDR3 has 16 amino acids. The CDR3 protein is CATSRGGGRGYEKLFF. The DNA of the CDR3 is TGTGCCACCAGCAGAGGAGGGGGCAGGGGGTACGAAAAACTGTTTTTT.

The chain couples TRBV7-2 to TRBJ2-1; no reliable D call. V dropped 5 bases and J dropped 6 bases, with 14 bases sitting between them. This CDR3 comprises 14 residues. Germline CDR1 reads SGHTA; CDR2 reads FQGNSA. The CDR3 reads CASSQTDKGNEQFF. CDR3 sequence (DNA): TGTGCCAGCAGCCAGACCGACAAAGGCAATGAGCAGTTCTTC. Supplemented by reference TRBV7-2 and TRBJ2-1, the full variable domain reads GAGVSQSPSNKVTEKGKDVELRCDPISGHTALYWYRQSLGQGLEFLIYFQGNSAPDKSGLPSDRFSAERTGGSVSTLTIQRTQQEDSAVYLCASSQTDKGNEQFFGPGTRLTVL.

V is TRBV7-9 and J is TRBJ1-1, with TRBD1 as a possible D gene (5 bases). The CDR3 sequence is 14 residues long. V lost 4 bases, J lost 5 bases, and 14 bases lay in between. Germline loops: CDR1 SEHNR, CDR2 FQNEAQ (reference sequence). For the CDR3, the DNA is TGTGCCAGCAGCTCGGACAATGGGTTTACTGAAGCTTTCTTT. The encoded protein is CASSSDNGFTEAFF.

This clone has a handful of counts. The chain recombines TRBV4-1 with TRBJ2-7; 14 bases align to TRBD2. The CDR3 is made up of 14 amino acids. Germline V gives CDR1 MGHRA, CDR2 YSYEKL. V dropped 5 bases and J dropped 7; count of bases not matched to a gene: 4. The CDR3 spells CASSGTSGSYEQYF. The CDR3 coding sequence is TGCGCCAGCAGCGGGACTAGCGGGAGCTATGAGCAGTACTTC.

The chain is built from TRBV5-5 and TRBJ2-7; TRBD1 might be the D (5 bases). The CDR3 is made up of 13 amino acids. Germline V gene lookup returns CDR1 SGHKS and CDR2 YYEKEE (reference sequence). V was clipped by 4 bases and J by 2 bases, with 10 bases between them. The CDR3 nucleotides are TGTGCCAGCAGCCTGGACAAGCCCTACGAGCAGTACTTC. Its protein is CASSLDKPYEQYF. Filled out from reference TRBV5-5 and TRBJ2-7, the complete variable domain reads DAGVTQSPTHLIKTRGQQVTLRCSPISGHKSVSWYQQVLGQGPQFIFQYYEKEERGRGNFPDRFSARQFPNYSSELNVNALLLGDSALYLCASSLDKPYEQYFGPGTRLTVT.

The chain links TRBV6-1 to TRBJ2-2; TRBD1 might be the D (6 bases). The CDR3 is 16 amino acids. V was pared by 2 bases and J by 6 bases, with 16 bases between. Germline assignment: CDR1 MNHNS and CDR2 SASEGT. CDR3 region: CASSEPARGMAGELFF. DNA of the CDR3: TGTGCCAGCAGTGAACCAGCCAGGGGAATGGCCGGGGAGCTGTTTTTT.

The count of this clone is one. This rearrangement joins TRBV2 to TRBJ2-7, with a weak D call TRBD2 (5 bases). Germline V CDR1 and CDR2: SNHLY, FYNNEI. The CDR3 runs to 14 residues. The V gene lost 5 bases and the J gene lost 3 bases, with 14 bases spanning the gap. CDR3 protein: CASSPLTRNYEQYF. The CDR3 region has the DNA TGTGCCAGCAGTCCGCTCACTAGGAACTACGAGCAGTACTTC.

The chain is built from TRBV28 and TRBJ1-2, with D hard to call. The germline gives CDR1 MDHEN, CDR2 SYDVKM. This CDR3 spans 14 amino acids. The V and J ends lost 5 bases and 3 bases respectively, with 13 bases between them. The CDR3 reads CASSEGSLDYGYTF. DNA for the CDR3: TGTGCCAGCAGTGAGGGCTCGCTAGACTATGGCTACACCTTC.